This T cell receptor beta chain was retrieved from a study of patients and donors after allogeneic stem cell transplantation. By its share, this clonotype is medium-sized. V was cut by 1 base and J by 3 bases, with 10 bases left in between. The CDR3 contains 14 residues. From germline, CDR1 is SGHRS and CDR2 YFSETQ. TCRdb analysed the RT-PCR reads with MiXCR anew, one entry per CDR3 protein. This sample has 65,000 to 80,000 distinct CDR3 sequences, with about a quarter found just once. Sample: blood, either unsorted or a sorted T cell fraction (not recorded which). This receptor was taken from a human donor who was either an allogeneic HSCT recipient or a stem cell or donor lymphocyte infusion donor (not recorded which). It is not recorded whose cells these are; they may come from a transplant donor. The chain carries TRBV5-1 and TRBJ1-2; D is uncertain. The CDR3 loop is CASSLSVWDYGYTF. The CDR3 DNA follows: TGCGCCAGCAGCTTGTCGGTGTGGGACTATGGCTACACCTTC.